One and the same sample provided the 25 T cell receptor beta chains below, sequenced in a study of blood T cell repertoires in COVID-19. Repertoires were generated with immunoSEQ multiplex PCR, while TCRdb's copy carries only in-frame clones and drops some. Of roughly 370,000 clones listed, roughly 89% were seen once; the top ten hold approximately 10%. Sequenced material: PBMCs or T cells enriched from blood (not recorded which). These receptors originate from a woman aged 45 to 65 who had recovered from COVID-19.

The rearrangement links TRBV12-3 or TRBV12-4 to TRBJ1-1; the D is unclear. This CDR3 spans 13 amino acids. The V and J ends lost 4 bases and 0 bases respectively, with 6 bases between them. CDR3 region: CASSSTVNTEAFF. The CDR3 DNA sequence: TGTGCCAGCAGTTCCACGGTGAACACTGAAGCTTTCTTT.

The CDR3 reads CASSPSNGDNQPQHF. The CDR3 nucleotides read TGTGCCAGCAGTCCCTCAAACGGGGACAATCAGCCCCAGCATTTT. This sequence joins TRBV28 and TRBJ1-5; D gene unclear. The CDR3 has 15 amino acids. The germline V gene has CDR1 MDHEN and CDR2 SYDVKM. The V and J ends lost 5 bases and 3 bases respectively, with 14 bases between them.

The V and J genes are TRBV7-6 and TRBJ2-1, with TRBD2 matching over 11 bases. V shed 3 bases and J 8 bases; nucleotides not matched to a gene: 9. The CDR3 consists of 16 residues. CDR1 SGHVS and CDR2 FNYEAQ come from the germline V gene. CDR3 loop: CASSFSGGADVDEQFF. In DNA form, the CDR3 reads TGTGCCAGCAGCTTTAGCGGGGGGGCCGACGTCGATGAGCAGTTCTTC.

The chain couples TRBV6-2 or TRBV6-3 to TRBJ2-1; D remains unclear. V was clipped by 0 bases and J by 15 bases, with 15 bases between them. The CDR3 has 13 amino acids. Looked up from germline, CDR1 is MNHEY and CDR2 is SVGEGT. The CDR3 is CASSYSRRTVVFF. In DNA, the CDR3 is TGTGCCAGCAGTTACTCGAGACGAACAGTGGTGTTCTTC.

This chain joins TRBV5-5 and TRBJ1-2, with a tentative D call TRBD1 (5 bases). The germline CDR1 and CDR2 sequences are SGHKS and YYEKEE (reference sequence). With 1 base removed from V and 4 bases from J, the gap between germline ends came to 11 bases. This CDR3 region has 14 residues. CDR3 DNA sequence: TGTGCCAGCAGCTTGTTAGGGGTCTCCTATGGCTACACCTTC. Its protein is CASSLLGVSYGYTF. Drawing the rest from reference TRBV5-5 and TRBJ1-2, the complete variable domain is DAGVTQSPTHLIKTRGQQVTLRCSPISGHKSVSWYQQVLGQGPQFIFQYYEKEERGRGNFPDRFSARQFPNYSSELNVNALLLGDSALYLCASSLLGVSYGYTFGSGTRLTVV.

J is TRBJ1-5 and V is TRBV7-9, with TRBD1 as a possible D gene (5 bases). The CDR3 length is 14 residues. The germline V gene encodes CDR1 SEHNR and CDR2 FQNEAQ (reference sequence). Trimming removed 5 bases at V and 0 bases at J, with 8 bases between. The CDR3 is CASSRQSSNQPQHF. CDR3 nucleotides: TGTGCCAGCAGCCGACAGTCTAGCAATCAGCCCCAGCATTTT.

The chain links TRBV5-6 to TRBJ2-6; TRBD1 is a possible D gene (5 bases). There are 16 residues in the CDR3. Germline assignment: CDR1 SGHDT and CDR2 YYEEEE. V lost 0 bases, J lost 4 bases, and 11 bases lay in between. CDR3 residues: CASSLDGRAGANVLTF. In DNA form, the CDR3 reads TGTGCCAGCAGCTTGGATGGCAGGGCAGGGGCCAACGTCCTGACTTTC. Variable domain in full (rest from reference TRBV5-6 and TRBJ2-6): DAGVTQSPTHLIKTRGQQVTLRCSPKSGHDTVSWYQQALGQGPQFIFQYYEEEERQRGNFPDRFSGHQFPNYSSELNVNALLLGDSALYLCASSLDGRAGANVLTFGAGSRLTVL.

V is TRBV3-1 (or the pseudogene TRBV3-2) and J is TRBJ1-2, with 8 bases identical to TRBD1. Germline V lookup: CDR1 LGHDT, CDR2 YNNKEL (reference sequence). The junction had 7 bases not matched to a gene; V was cut back by 4 bases and J by 6 bases. The CDR3 is 14 residues long. The CDR3 DNA reads as TGTGCCAGCAGCCCAGCGGGACAGGCGGATGGCTACACCTTC. Translation gives CASSPAGQADGYTF.

J is TRBJ1-1 and V is TRBV18; D is possibly TRBD1 (6 bases). Trimming stripped 2 bases from V and 1 base from J, with 14 bases between. The germline V gene encodes CDR1 KGHSH and CDR2 LQKENI. The CDR3 is 16 residues long. The CDR3: CASSPSPGRGNTEAFF. In DNA form, the CDR3 reads TGTGCCAGCTCACCAAGCCCCGGCAGGGGGAACACTGAAGCTTTCTTT.

This chain uses TRBV29-1 with TRBJ1-1; D is undetermined. CDR1 and CDR2 from the germline V gene are SQVTM and ANQGSEA. The germline V and J ends were trimmed by 5 bases and 0 bases, with 10 bases remaining between them. The CDR3 is made up of 13 amino acids. The CDR3: CSVIRSLNTEAFF. The DNA for the CDR3 is TGCAGCGTTATCAGATCTTTGAACACTGAAGCTTTCTTT.

The chain uses TRBV2 and TRBJ1-3, with D unresolved. V was shortened by 6 bases and J by 4 bases, with 13 bases between the two germline ends. The CDR3 extends over 14 amino acids. Germline-derived CDR1 and CDR2 are SNHLY and FYNNEI. CDR3 protein: CASRPRTPGNTIYF. The CDR3 DNA follows: TGTGCCAGCAGGCCCCGGACTCCCGGAAACACCATATATTTT.

The chain uses TRBV5-6 and TRBJ1-2; possibly TRBD1 for D (6 bases). This CDR3 has 13 amino acids. Germline lookup yields CDR1 SGHDT and CDR2 YYEEEE. Trimming pared 5 bases from V and 7 bases from J, leaving 15 bases between. CDR3 in DNA: TGTGCCAGCAGTCTTACAGGGCGGGCTGGCTACACCTTC. It yields the protein CASSLTGRAGYTF.

The rearrangement joins TRBV10-3 to TRBJ1-1; no clear D gene. The ends were cut back, 3 bases at V and 1 base at J, with 9 bases in the middle. CDR3 length equals 14 residues. CDR1 is ENHRY, CDR2 SYGVKD, per germline. The DNA for the CDR3 is TGTGCCATCAGTGACACCGGCGGGAACACTGAAGCTTTCTTT. Amino acids: CAISDTGGNTEAFF.

The chain links TRBV28 to TRBJ1-1; tentative D call: TRBD1 (6 bases). Trimming took off 5 bases at V and 1 base at J, with 11 bases between the two ends. The CDR3 length is 14 residues. Germline-derived CDR1 and CDR2 are MDHEN and SYDVKM. CDR3 amino acids: CASSQDRKNTEAFF. The CDR3 DNA reads as TGTGCCAGCAGTCAAGACAGGAAGAACACTGAAGCTTTCTTT.

The chain carries TRBV21-1 and TRBJ1-1; the DNA was not compared with TRBD1, the D call given in the table. TRBV21-1 is reported as a pseudogene. This CDR3 spans 14 amino acids. This chain's CDR3 is CASSTDRGINEAFF. In DNA, the CDR3 is TGTGCCAGCAGCACTGACAGGGGGATAAATGAAGCTTTCTTT.

This chain links TRBV27 with TRBJ1-1; TRBD1 might be the D (5 bases). CDR3 length: 15 amino acids. Germline loops: CDR1 MNHEY, CDR2 SMNVEV (reference sequence). Deletions cut 5 bases from V and 4 bases from J, with 17 bases between. The CDR3 protein is CASSKTDFLFTEAFF. The CDR3 region has the DNA TGTGCCAGCAGTAAGACAGACTTTTTGTTCACTGAAGCTTTCTTT.

V usage is TRBV5-1 and J usage is TRBJ2-7, with TRBD1 matching 8 bases. V shed 0 bases, J shed 5 bases, and the junction held 7 bases outside the gene matches. Germline V CDR1 and CDR2: SGHRS, YFSETQ. The CDR3 covers 15 residues. CDR3 sequence: CASSLVGQGRNEQYF. The CDR3 nucleotides are TGCGCCAGCAGCTTGGTTGGACAGGGACGAAACGAGCAGTACTTC.

V and J are TRBV7-9 and TRBJ1-1; 7 bases are shared with TRBD1. CDR3 length: 14 residues. The trim removed 7 bases at V and 1 base at J, leaving 6 bases unmatched. Germline V gives CDR1 SEHNR, CDR2 FQNEAQ (reference sequence). CDR3 in amino acids: CASNNRDRNTEAFF. The CDR3 DNA reads as TGTGCCAGCAACAACCGGGACAGGAACACTGAAGCTTTCTTT.

The rearrangement joins TRBV11-1 to TRBJ1-3, with D hard to call. Trimming left V 2 bases short and J 3 bases short, with 5 bases between. The germline CDR1 and CDR2 sequences are SGHAT and FQDESV (reference sequence). The length of the CDR3 is 13 residues. The CDR3 nucleotides are TGTGCCAGCAGCTTACAGGATGGAAACACCATATATTTT. It is translated as CASSLQDGNTIYF.

V gene TRBV3-1 (or the pseudogene TRBV3-2) combines with J gene TRBJ1-2; D is unclear. CDR3 length equals 13 residues. Germline assignment: CDR1 LGHDT and CDR2 YNNKEL (reference sequence). Trimming cost V 4 bases and J 5 bases, with 11 bases left between them. CDR3 residues: CASSPLGSYGYTF. The CDR3 nucleotides read TGTGCCAGCAGCCCCCTAGGAAGTTATGGCTACACCTTC.

The rearrangement uses TRBV7-9 and TRBJ2-1, with D possibly being TRBD1 (6 bases). Germline CDR1 SEHNR, CDR2 FQNEAQ (reference sequence). V was pared by 5 bases and J by 6 bases, with 17 bases between. This CDR3 comprises 15 residues. The DNA of the CDR3 is TGTGCCAGCAGCCCTGAGGGGGACCGAGTCAATGAGCAGTTCTTC. This gives the protein CASSPEGDRVNEQFF. Looking up the rest from reference TRBV7-9 and TRBJ2-1 gives the full variable domain: DTGVSQNPRHKITKRGQNVTFRCDPISEHNRLYWYRQTLGQGPEFLTYFQNEAQLEKSRLLSDRFSAERPKGSFSTLEIQRTEQGDSAMYLCASSPEGDRVNEQFFGPGTRLTVL.

This chain links TRBV6-5 with TRBJ1-4; D possibly corresponds to TRBD1 (5 bases). CDR1 MNHEY and CDR2 SVGAGI come from the germline V gene. V was shortened by 8 bases and J by 7 bases, with 20 bases between the two germline ends. This CDR3 contains 15 residues. The CDR3 protein is CASRRDLSFSEKLFF. CDR3 nucleotides: TGTGCCAGCCGGCGGGACTTGAGCTTTTCTGAAAAACTGTTTTTT.

V usage is TRBV6-5 and J usage is TRBJ2-3; 8 positions match TRBD2. The CDR3 has 15 residues. Per germline, CDR1 MNHEY and CDR2 SVGAGI. V trimming: 7 bases; J trimming: 5 bases; junction bases outside the gene matches: 11. The DNA of the CDR3 is TGTGCCAGCACTTTGACGGGGGGGCGGCAAGATACGCAGTATTTT. It codes for CASTLTGGRQDTQYF.

V gene TRBV19 combines with J gene TRBJ1-3, with D unclear. Germline V gene data show CDR1 as LNHDA and CDR2 as SQIVND (reference sequence). The CDR3 extends over 16 amino acids. Trimming took 3 bases from V and 4 from J, leaving 16 bases between them. CDR3 protein: CASSIIDIGRGNTIYF. CDR3 sequence (DNA): TGTGCCAGTAGTATTATAGACATCGGCCGCGGAAACACCATATATTTT.

This clone was detected ten times or more. The chain carries TRBV18 and TRBJ1-5; 8 positions agree with TRBD1. CDR1 is KGHSH, CDR2 LQKENI, per germline. The CDR3 has 15 residues. Losses at the gene ends were 5 bases for V and 4 bases for J; bases not matched to a gene: 7. The chain's CDR3 is CASSTVGQGNQPQHF. DNA for the CDR3: TGTGCCAGCTCAACCGTTGGACAGGGAAATCAGCCCCAGCATTTT.